This TCR beta chain was identified during a study of graft-versus-host responses after intestinal transplantation. V was clipped by 4 bases and J by 1 base; unmatched bases: 4. Germline loops: CDR1 MGHRA, CDR2 YSYEKL. This CDR3 spans 15 amino acids. This table comes from immunoSEQ multiplex PCR, and its TCRdb copy is limited to in-frame clones, with some not included. This table holds around 100,000 clones, over 85% found once. About this clone itself: Its antigen is unidentified.

The genes are TRBV4-1 and TRBJ1-1, with 9 bases matching TRBD1. The source is a human donor who received an intestinal transplant. The sequencing here drew on unstimulated CD8+ T cells sorted from spleen or lymph node cells, taken before intestinal transplant. CDR3 in amino acids: CASSPRQGGNTEAFF. The CDR3 coding sequence is TGCGCCAGCAGCCCACGACAGGGGGGGAACACTGAAGCTTTCTTT.